This T cell receptor beta chain was retrieved from a study of cytomegalovirus exposure and HLA in healthy donors. As concerns this clone: The antigen is not known.

Losses at the gene ends were 2 bases for V and 9 bases for J; bases not matched to a gene: 3. The germline V gene has CDR1 MNHEY and CDR2 SMNVEV (reference sequence). This CDR3 spans 14 amino acids. The PCR used 60 Vbeta and 13 Jbeta primers. Here immunoSEQ multiplex PCR was the method, and the copy in TCRdb shows in-frame clones only, minus some. The sample lists roughly 160,000 clones; more than 60% were seen once. Whole-study results and caveats: In a later analysis, parvovirus B19, influenza, CMV and Epstein-Barr virus appeared linked to several top co-occurrence clusters.

Nominally healthy donors were sampled, though unrecorded immune exposures were likely. Sequencing was performed on PBMCs. The V gene is TRBV27, the J gene TRBJ1-6; TRBD1 matches at 8 bases. The source is a woman aged 45-65 years in good health and CMV-seropositive. The CDR3 protein is CASSLGDRPSPLHF. CDR3 nucleotides: TGTGCCAGCAGTTTAGGGGACAGGCCTTCACCCCTCCACTTT.